The sequence of this TCR beta chain was determined in a study of blood T cell repertoires in COVID-19 (dated by TCRdb to about 2020). Study-level background: Samples from collaborators originated in the United States, Italy and Spain and spanned both the acute and convalescent phases of COVID-19. The prospective study material was composed of cDNA or gDNA derived from T cells, B-cell-depleted T cells, or PBMCs. The dataset comprised deeply sampled blood TCRbeta repertoires from subjects exposed to, actively infected with, or recovered from COVID-19. The repertoires were released in a freely available public database meant as a resource for research on the immune response to SARS-CoV-2. The samples were drawn from two sources: the first 160 participants of the ongoing ImmuneRACE study, and 1,000 to 1,500 subjects contributed by 6 global collaborators. Nearly every sample came with metadata listing a de-identified subject ID, COVID-19 status, age in years and sex. Where available, HLA class I and class II types were taken from metadata supplied by the sample provider and were not determined by assay-based typing. Overall results and qualifications from the work: Clinical and demographic metadata were provided uncurated, with the amount varying by source and participant.

Ends trimmed: V by 5 bases, J by 4 bases; bases unmatched to a gene: 10. For CDR1 and CDR2, the germline V gene lists SGHVS and FNYEAQ. The CDR3 starts with the cysteine, ends with the phenylalanine, and has 16 residues. Just the 48-base CDR3 DNA is kept, in frame starting at base 1. The immunoSEQ Assay, a bias-controlled multiplex PCR, was used to amplify TCRbeta CDR3 regions from genomic DNA. The paper's processing steps were these. The number of nucleated cells in each sample was estimated from the amplification of reference gene primers within the assay. To quantify the absolute abundance of each unique TCRbeta CDR3 rearrangement, sequence reads were collapsed and filtered. For each sample, productive Simpson clonality was calculated as the square root of Simpson's diversity index across productive rearrangements. TCRdb mirrors the immuneACCESS table, restricted to in-frame sequences. Some clones are absent from its copies; in checked studies, under half trace to an unresolved V gene, and the reason for the others is unknown. Clone size and the V and J calls come from that table; the DNA yielded D and trimming. The sample profile shows about 150,000 clones; more than 80% of them were found once. The ten largest clones capture roughly 13% of the sample.

One collaborating source in Seattle enrolled patients during active infection and followed them longitudinally through the course of disease. Collaborating institutions collected whole blood in K2EDTA tubes following their own protocols. For TCRbeta analysis, collaborator samples were shipped as frozen whole blood, as isolated PBMCs, or as DNA extracted from either sample type. Comment on this clone: The target of this receptor is not known. Base-call qualities are not available, and no considerably larger clone is one nucleotide away.

The sequence was collected from a man aged 18 to 29 with COVID-19, enrolled during active disease. The sequence joins TRBV7-6 to TRBJ2-2; 7 bases in the junction line up with TRBD2. The source material was peripheral blood. CDR3 loop: CASSNRLALGTGELFF. The bases read TGTGCCAGCAGCAACCGACTAGCTTTAGGCACCGGGGAGCTGTTTTTT. Extended through the reference TRBV7-6 and TRBJ2-2 proteins, this CDR3 yields the full variable domain: GAGVSQSPRYKVTKRGQDVALRCDPISGHVSLYWYRQALGQGPEFLTYFNYEAQQDKSGLPNDRFSAERPEGSISTLTIQRTEQRDSAMYRCASSNRLALGTGELFFGEGSRLTVL.